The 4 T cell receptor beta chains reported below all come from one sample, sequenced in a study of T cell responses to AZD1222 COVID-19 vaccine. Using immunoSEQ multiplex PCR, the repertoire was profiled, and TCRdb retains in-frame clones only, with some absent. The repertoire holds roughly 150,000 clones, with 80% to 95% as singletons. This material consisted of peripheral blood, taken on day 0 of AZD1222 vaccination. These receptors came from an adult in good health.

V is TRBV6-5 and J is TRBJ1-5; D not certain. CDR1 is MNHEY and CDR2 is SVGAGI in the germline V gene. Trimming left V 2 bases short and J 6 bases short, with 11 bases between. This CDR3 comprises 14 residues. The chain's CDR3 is CASSYSPRAQPQHF. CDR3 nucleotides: TGTGCCAGCAGTTACAGCCCGAGGGCTCAGCCCCAGCATTTT.

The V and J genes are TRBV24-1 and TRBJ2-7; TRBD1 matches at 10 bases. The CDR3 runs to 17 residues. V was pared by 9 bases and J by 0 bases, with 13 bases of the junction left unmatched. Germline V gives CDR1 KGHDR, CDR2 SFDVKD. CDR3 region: CATYLPGQGKGSYEQYF. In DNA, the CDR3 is TGTGCCACCTACCTCCCGGGACAGGGGAAAGGCTCCTACGAGCAGTACTTC.

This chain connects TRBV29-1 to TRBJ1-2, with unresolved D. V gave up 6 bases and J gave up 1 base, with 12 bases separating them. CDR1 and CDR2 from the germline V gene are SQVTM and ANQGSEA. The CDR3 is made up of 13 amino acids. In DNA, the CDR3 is TGCAGCGTCGCATCGAGATTTAACTATGGCTACACCTTC. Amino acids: CSVASRFNYGYTF.

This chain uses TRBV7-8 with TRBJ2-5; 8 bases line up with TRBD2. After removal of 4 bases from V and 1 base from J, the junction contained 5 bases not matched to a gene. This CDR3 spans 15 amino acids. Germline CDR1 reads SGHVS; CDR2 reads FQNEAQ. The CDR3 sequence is CASSSGLGFQETQYF. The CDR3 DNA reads TGTGCCAGCAGCTCGGGACTAGGCTTCCAAGAGACCCAGTACTTC.